The next 31 T cell receptor beta chains were all read from a single sample in a study of T cell responses to AZD1222 COVID-19 vaccine. Assay used: immunoSEQ multiplex PCR; TCRdb lists only in-frame clones, some missing. Of fewer than 200,000 clones in the sample, almost 90% were seen once. This specimen consisted of peripheral blood, obtained 28 days after the second AZD1222 dose. These receptors originate from an adult who received the AZD1222 COVID-19 vaccine.

This chain connects TRBV14 to TRBJ2-1; no clear D. CDR1 is SGHDN, CDR2 FVKESK, per germline. V lost 5 bases and J lost 9, with 17 bases in between. The CDR3 is 14 amino acids. This CDR3 is CASSSVLGVFEQFF. The CDR3 DNA follows: TGTGCCAGCAGCTCGGTTTTAGGTGTCTTTGAGCAGTTCTTC.

The sample holds one count of this clone. The chain carries TRBV6-5 and TRBJ2-7; D is unclear. Trimming pared 2 bases from V and 3 bases from J, leaving 11 bases between. This CDR3 has 14 residues. The V gene's germline CDR1 is MNHEY and CDR2 SVGAGI. In DNA, the CDR3 is TGTGCCAGCAGTTACGGTAGGGTCGGCTACGAGCAGTACTTC. It translates to CASSYGRVGYEQYF.

The chain joins TRBV27 to TRBJ1-1; unclear D gene. The CDR3 loop spans 13 amino acids. The V gene's germline CDR1 is MNHEY and CDR2 SMNVEV (reference sequence). Trimming took 5 bases from V and 7 from J, leaving 14 bases between them. CDR3 bases: TGTGCCAGCAGTGGCCCGGATAGGGTTGAAGCTTTCTTT. As protein: CASSGPDRVEAFF.

This chain uses TRBV6-2 or TRBV6-3 with TRBJ2-7; 7 bases fit TRBD2. The CDR3 consists of 13 residues. V lost 2 bases and J lost 6; bases outside the gene matches: 4. The V gene's germline CDR1 is MNHEY and CDR2 SVGEGT. CDR3 region: CASSYAWGGEQYF. The CDR3 region has the DNA TGTGCCAGCAGTTACGCTTGGGGGGGCGAGCAGTACTTC.

The chain recombines TRBV10-3 with TRBJ2-7; 9 nucleotides agree with TRBD1. V gave up 6 bases and J gave up 3 bases; unmatched junction bases: 6. CDR1 is ENHRY, CDR2 SYGVKD, per germline. The CDR3 loop spans 14 amino acids. The CDR3 spells CAIRDRGELYEQYF. The CDR3 coding sequence is TGTGCCATCAGGGACAGGGGCGAACTCTACGAGCAGTACTTC.

The chain couples TRBV7-2 to TRBJ2-1; perhaps TRBD1 as D (7 bases). The CDR3 consists of 15 residues. The germline gives CDR1 SGHTA, CDR2 FQGNSA. Trimming left V 1 base short and J 4 bases short, with 11 bases between. CDR3 amino acids: CASSLVQGGYNEQFF. As DNA, the CDR3 is TGTGCCAGCAGCTTAGTTCAGGGGGGATACAATGAGCAGTTCTTC.

This sequence joins TRBV9 and TRBJ1-4, with 7 bases lining up with TRBD1. Germline CDR1 SGDLS, CDR2 YYNGEE. The CDR3 is made up of 14 amino acids. After removal of 0 bases from V and 8 bases from J, the junction contained 4 bases not matched to a gene. In DNA, the CDR3 is TGTGCCAGCAGCGTAGCTGGGGACAGAGAAAAACTGTTTTTT. It is translated as CASSVAGDREKLFF. Full variable domain (missing parts from reference TRBV9 and TRBJ1-4): DSGVTQTPKHLITATGQRVTLRCSPRSGDLSVYWYQQSLDQGLQFLIQYYNGEERAKGNILERFSAQQFPDLHSELNLSSLELGDSALYFCASSVAGDREKLFFGSGTQLSVL.

The chain uses TRBV3-1 (or the pseudogene TRBV3-2) and TRBJ2-2, with D uncertain. Germline CDR1 and CDR2: LGHDT and YNNKEL (reference sequence). V lost 0 bases, J lost 7 bases, and 9 bases lay in between. This CDR3 has 14 amino acids. The CDR3 here is CASSQDILIGELFF. The CDR3 bases are TGTGCCAGCAGCCAAGACATTTTAATCGGGGAGCTGTTTTTT.

The CDR3 loop reads CASSSDGNYGYTF. The CDR3 nucleotides read TGTGCCAGCAGTTCCGACGGGAACTATGGCTACACCTTC. The chain employs TRBV6-5 and TRBJ1-2; D not certain. Per the germline V gene, CDR1 is MNHEY and CDR2 is SVGAGI. With 4 bases removed from V and 2 bases from J, the gap between germline ends came to 8 bases. The CDR3 is 13 residues long.

The CDR3 loop reads CAWRGVLYSSEQYF. For the CDR3, the DNA is TGTGCCTGGAGGGGGGTTTTATACAGCAGCGAGCAGTACTTC. This sequence joins TRBV30 and TRBJ2-7; D could derive from TRBD1 or TRBD2 (5 bases each). The V end was cut by 3 bases, the J end by 6 bases, with 18 bases between. Per germline, CDR1 GTSNPN and CDR2 SVGIG (reference sequence). This CDR3 has 14 residues.

The V gene is TRBV5-1, the J gene TRBJ1-1; D is possibly TRBD1 (5 bases). V lost 3 bases to trimming and J lost 8 bases, with 20 bases between them. This CDR3 region has 15 residues. Germline V lookup: CDR1 SGHRS, CDR2 YFSETQ. Written as DNA, the CDR3 is TGCGCCAGCAGCTCCGAGGGGCCCCTTCCGGGCGAAGCTTTCTTT. Protein sequence: CASSSEGPLPGEAFF.

CDR3 DNA: TGTGCCAGCAGCTTAGCTCCTAACTACGAGCAGTACTTC. This translates into CASSLAPNYEQYF. V gene TRBV7-8 combines with J gene TRBJ2-7; D gene ambiguous. Per the germline V gene, CDR1 is SGHVS and CDR2 is FQNEAQ. The CDR3 totals 13 residues. Trimming shortened V by 0 bases and J by 3 bases, and 6 bases separated the two germline ends.

A few counts support this clone. The chain carries TRBV30 and TRBJ1-1, with D unclear. The CDR3 is made up of 11 amino acids. The ends were cut back, 5 bases at V and 1 base at J, with 5 bases in the middle. Germline CDR1 and CDR2: GTSNPN and SVGIG (reference sequence). The CDR3 DNA reads as TGTGCCTGGGGCAGGAACACTGAAGCTTTCTTT. Protein sequence: CAWGRNTEAFF.

The CDR3 here is CASSLRGNTEAFF. Here the CDR3 DNA reads TGTGCCAGCAGTTTGCGAGGAAACACTGAAGCTTTCTTT. The chain combines TRBV12-3 or TRBV12-4 with TRBJ1-1; no firm D call. V gave up 3 bases and J gave up 2 bases, with 7 bases separating them. There are 13 residues in the CDR3.

The gene calls are TRBV5-8 and TRBJ1-3, with D unclear. V was clipped by 3 bases and J by 4 bases, with 17 bases between them. Germline CDR1 reads SGHTS; CDR2 reads YDEGEE. This CDR3 is built from 16 residues. CDR3 DNA sequence: TGTGCCAGCAGCTGGCCTGGACGGGATATAGGAAACACCATATATTTT. Encoded protein: CASSWPGRDIGNTIYF. Variable domain in full (rest from reference TRBV5-8 and TRBJ1-3): EAGVTQSPTHLIKTRGQQATLRCSPISGHTSVYWYQQALGLGLQFLLWYDEGEERNRGNFPPRFSGRQFPNYSSELNVNALELEDSALYLCASSWPGRDIGNTIYFGEGSWLTVV.

The V and J genes are TRBV9 and TRBJ2-5; the D is unclear. This CDR3 is 13 amino acids long. CDR1 SGDLS and CDR2 YYNGEE come from the germline V gene. Between the trimmed V and J ends, which lost 1 base and 5 bases, there was a span of 9 bases. In DNA form, the CDR3 reads TGTGCCAGCAGCGTACCCCCAACGGAGACCCAGTACTTC. Protein sequence: CASSVPPTETQYF.

The chain couples TRBV9 to TRBJ1-2; 8 bases are a match to TRBD1. The germline V gene encodes CDR1 SGDLS and CDR2 YYNGEE. The V segment lost 4 bases and the J segment 5 bases; nucleotides outside the gene matches: 7. The CDR3 consists of 14 residues. The CDR3 DNA sequence: TGTGCCAGCAGCAGAGACAGGGGTAGTTATGGCTACACCTTC. Protein sequence: CASSRDRGSYGYTF.

Details on this clone: At one boundary the junction diverges from the germline segment, which might be a read error. The rearrangement links TRBV7-7 to TRBJ2-1; maybe TRBD2 (5 bases). The V gene's germline CDR1 is SSHAT and CDR2 FNYEAQ (reference sequence). The CDR3 has 15 amino acids. CDR3 protein: CASSRGLTSYNEQFF. As DNA, the CDR3 is TGTGCTAGCAGCCGGGGTCTTACATCCTACAATGAGCAGTTCTTC.

CDR3 sequence reads: CASSFAAGLAGGTDTQYF. The CDR3, as DNA: TGTGCCAGCAGCTTCGCGGCCGGACTAGCGGGGGGCACAGATACGCAGTATTTT. The V and J genes are TRBV11-2 and TRBJ2-3; 13 bases align to TRBD2. Germline V gene sequence: CDR1 SGHAT, CDR2 FQNNGV. This CDR3 spans 18 amino acids. V lost 3 bases to trimming and J lost 1 base; unmatched junction nucleotides: 7.

The V gene is TRBV5-1, the J gene TRBJ2-2, with 11 positions matching TRBD2. The CDR3 has 16 residues. Germline assignment: CDR1 SGHRS and CDR2 YFSETQ. J gave up 2 bases and V 2 bases, and 2 bases lay outside the gene matches. CDR3 coding DNA: TGCGCCAGCAGCTTACTAGCGGGGGTTAACACCGGGGAGCTGTTTTTT. Translating it yields CASSLLAGVNTGELFF.

This rearrangement joins TRBV29-1 to TRBJ2-2, with TRBD1 matching over 7 bases. This CDR3 has 15 amino acids. The junction had 8 bases not matched to a gene; V was cut back by 4 bases and J by 3 bases. CDR1 is SQVTM and CDR2 is ANQGSEA in the germline V gene. The DNA of the CDR3 is TGCAGCGTTGCACCAGTAACAGGGGACACCGGGGAGCTGTTTTTT. Amino acids: CSVAPVTGDTGELFF.

The chain recombines TRBV5-6 with TRBJ1-2; D is unclear. CDR1 and CDR2 (germline): SGHDT, YYEEEE. The CDR3 is 18 amino acids. V lost 4 bases and J 1 base, leaving 23 bases between the germline ends. The CDR3 DNA is TGTGCCAGCAGCCCTATTGTCCCTAACTATGGCCTTAACTATGGCTACACCTTC. Amino acid sequence: CASSPIVPNYGLNYGYTF. Filled out from reference TRBV5-6 and TRBJ1-2, the complete variable domain reads DAGVTQSPTHLIKTRGQQVTLRCSPKSGHDTVSWYQQALGQGPQFIFQYYEEEERQRGNFPDRFSGHQFPNYSSELNVNALLLGDSALYLCASSPIVPNYGLNYGYTFGSGTRLTVV.

V and J are TRBV7-8 and TRBJ2-1; perhaps TRBD2 as D (5 bases). This CDR3 is 14 amino acids long. The V and J ends lost 1 base and 6 bases respectively, with 10 bases between them. CDR1 is SGHVS and CDR2 is FQNEAQ in the germline V gene. The CDR3: CASSLVRGPNEQFF. The DNA of the CDR3 is TGTGCCAGCAGCTTAGTCCGAGGGCCCAATGAGCAGTTCTTC.

About this clone itself: Other DNA sequences in the sample encode the same CDR3. The genes are TRBV19 and TRBJ1-1; the D gene is possibly TRBD1 (6 bases). This CDR3 has 13 residues. V was cut by 7 bases and J by 1 base, with 10 bases left in between. CDR1 LNHDA and CDR2 SQIVND come from the germline V gene (reference sequence). The CDR3 DNA sequence: TGTGCCAGTATAGGCAGGGGGAACACTGAAGCTTTCTTT. Translating gives CASIGRGNTEAFF.

CDR3 residues: CASSFGTNTEAFF. CDR3 DNA sequence: TGTGCCAGCAGCTTCGGCACAAACACTGAAGCTTTCTTT. The genes are TRBV7-3 and TRBJ1-1; no firm D call. CDR1 is SGHTA, CDR2 FQGTGA, per germline. V lost 3 bases and J lost 2, with 7 bases in between. The CDR3 length is 13 residues.

V and J are TRBV7-2 and TRBJ2-6; a weak D match, TRBD1 (6 bases). The length of the CDR3 is 15 residues. Germline assignment: CDR1 SGHTA and CDR2 FQGNSA. Between the trimmed V and J ends, which lost 6 bases and 2 bases, there was a span of 11 bases. The CDR3 DNA follows: TGTGCCAGCAGGAATACAGGGACTGGGGCCAACGTCCTGACTTTC. The encoded protein is CASRNTGTGANVLTF.

The rearrangement uses TRBV18 and TRBJ1-1; D may be TRBD1 (5 bases). Germline V gene sequence: CDR1 KGHSH, CDR2 LQKENI. The V gene lost 2 bases and the J gene lost 1 base, with 11 bases spanning the gap. CDR3 length equals 15 residues. CDR3 sequence: CASSPTGPRNTEAFF. CDR3 bases: TGTGCCAGCTCACCAACAGGACCCCGGAACACTGAAGCTTTCTTT.

The chain is built from TRBV11-3 and TRBJ2-3; D gene unclear. Looked up from germline, CDR1 is SGHNT and CDR2 is YENEEA. The CDR3 has 13 amino acids. V was cut by 5 bases and J by 8 bases, with 14 bases left in between. The CDR3 region has the DNA TGTGCCAGCAGCCTGGAGCAGGCCGCTACGCAGTATTTT. Amino acid sequence: CASSLEQAATQYF.

This clone showed up just once. The chain is built from TRBV7-9 and TRBJ1-2, with D uncertain. This CDR3 region has 13 residues. V lost 2 bases and J lost 7, with 11 bases in between. The germline V gene encodes CDR1 SEHNR and CDR2 FQNEAQ (reference sequence). The chain's CDR3 is CASSLILLGGYTF. DNA of the CDR3: TGTGCCAGCAGCTTAATATTACTGGGTGGCTACACCTTC.

This chain joins TRBV5-4 and TRBJ1-2; possibly TRBD1 for D (6 bases). The CDR3 runs 15 residues. Germline V CDR1 and CDR2: SGHNT, YYREEE (reference sequence). V lost 0 bases and J lost 4, with 13 bases in between. This CDR3 is CASSLAGGDGYGYTF. The CDR3 coding sequence is TGTGCCAGCAGCTTGGCCGGGGGCGACGGCTATGGCTACACCTTC. Variable domain in full (rest from reference TRBV5-4 and TRBJ1-2): ETGVTQSPTHLIKTRGQQVTLRCSSQSGHNTVSWYQQALGQGPQFIFQYYREEENGRGNFPPRFSGLQFPNYSSELNVNALELDDSALYLCASSLAGGDGYGYTFGSGTRLTVV.

The CDR3 loop reads CASSQPGTEAFF. DNA for the CDR3: TGTGCCAGCAGCCAGCCGGGAACTGAAGCTTTCTTT. The chain combines TRBV5-6 with TRBJ1-1; D is unresolved. Germline CDR1 SGHDT, CDR2 YYEEEE. Trimming shortened V by 4 bases and J by 5 bases, and 9 bases separated the two germline ends. The CDR3 spans 12 residues.